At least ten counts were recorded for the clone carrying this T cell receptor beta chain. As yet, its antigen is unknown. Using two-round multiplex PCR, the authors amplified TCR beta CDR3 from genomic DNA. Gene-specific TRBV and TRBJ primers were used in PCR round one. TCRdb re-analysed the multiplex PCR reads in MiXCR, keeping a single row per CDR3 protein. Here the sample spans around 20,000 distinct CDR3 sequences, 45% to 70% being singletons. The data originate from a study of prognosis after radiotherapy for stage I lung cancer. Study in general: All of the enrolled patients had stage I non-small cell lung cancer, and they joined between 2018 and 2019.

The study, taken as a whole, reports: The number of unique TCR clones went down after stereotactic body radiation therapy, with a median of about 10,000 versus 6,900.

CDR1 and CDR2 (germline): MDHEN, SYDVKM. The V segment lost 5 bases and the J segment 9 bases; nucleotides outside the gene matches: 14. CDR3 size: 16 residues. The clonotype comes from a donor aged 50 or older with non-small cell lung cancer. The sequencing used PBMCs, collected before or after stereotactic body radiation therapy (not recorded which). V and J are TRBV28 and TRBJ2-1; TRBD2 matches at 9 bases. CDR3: CASSAVGTSGFGEQFF. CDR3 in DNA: TGTGCCAGCAGTGCCGTCGGTACTAGCGGGTTCGGTGAGCAGTTCTTC.